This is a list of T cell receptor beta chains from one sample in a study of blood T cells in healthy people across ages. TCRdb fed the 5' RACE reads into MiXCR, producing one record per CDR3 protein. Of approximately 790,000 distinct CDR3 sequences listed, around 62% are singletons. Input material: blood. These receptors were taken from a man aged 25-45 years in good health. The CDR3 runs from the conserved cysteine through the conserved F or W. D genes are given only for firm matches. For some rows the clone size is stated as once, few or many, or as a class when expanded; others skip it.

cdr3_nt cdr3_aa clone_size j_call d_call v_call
TGTGCCAGCAGTACCCGAAATGGGCAGTACTTC CASSTRNGQYF . TRBJ2-7 . TRBV6-2/TRBV6-3
TGTGCCAGCAGCCCCTCGGACGGTGGGGACGAGCAGTACTTC CASSPSDGGDEQYF . TRBJ2-7 . TRBV3-1
TGTGCCAGCAGCCGAGAGCAGGGCCCTAGCACAGATACGCAGTATTTT CASSREQGPSTDTQYF once TRBJ2-3 . TRBV4-2
TGCAGTGCTAGTCGGGACATCACAGATACGCAGTATTTT CSASRDITDTQYF . TRBJ2-3 . TRBV20-1
TGTGCCACCAGCTTTGATCGTGGGTCGGGTGAGCAGTTCTTC CATSFDRGSGEQFF few TRBJ2-1 . TRBV15
TGTGCCAGCACCAATCTTCGACAGGGGGCGTGGGATGAGCAGTTCTTC CASTNLRQGAWDEQFF . TRBJ2-1 TRBD1 TRBV7-8
TGTGCCAGCAAGATTGGACACGGAGAATACAATGAGCAGTTCTTC CASKIGHGEYNEQFF . TRBJ2-1 . TRBV2
TGCAGTGCTAGTGGCGATCAGCCCCAGCATTTT CSASGDQPQHF once TRBJ1-5 . TRBV20-1
TGTGCCAGCAGCAAAGACAGGGAGAGGTGCTATGGCTACACCTTC CASSKDRERCYGYTF . TRBJ1-2 . TRBV21-1
TGTGCCAGCAGCTTAGGACAAGAGACCCAGTACTTC CASSLGQETQYF many TRBJ2-5 . TRBV7-2
TGTGCCATCAGTGTCGGATCCCGACAGAACCAAGAGACCCAGTACTTC CAISVGSRQNQETQYF . TRBJ2-5 . TRBV10-3
TGTGCCAGCAGTGCCGCCGCGGCAGATTTAGGGGATACGCAGTATTTT CASSAAAADLGDTQYF . TRBJ2-3 . TRBV2
TGTGCCAGCAGCCCTTCCGGGACACAAGTCTACGAGCAGTACTTC CASSPSGTQVYEQYF . TRBJ2-7 . TRBV7-2
TGTGCCAGCGGCTTGACGAAGTCAGATACGCAGTATTTT CASGLTKSDTQYF . TRBJ2-3 . TRBV6-2/TRBV6-3
TGTGCCAGCAGCAAAGACAGGGGGGGTGAAGCTTTCTTT CASSKDRGGEAFF . TRBJ1-1 . TRBV21-1
TGTGCCTGCAGCCCCTGGACAAGAAGAGGATCCCTTTCCTACGAGCAGTACTTC CACSPWTRRGSLSYEQYF . TRBJ2-7 . TRBV7-3
TGTGCCAGCAGCCAGTTCATACCCAGGGGATTGGGGGACAATGAGCAGTTCTTC CASSQFIPRGLGDNEQFF . TRBJ2-1 . TRBV3-1
TGTGCCAGCAATGGACCAGGGGGAGACTTCTCCTACAATGAGCAGTTCTTC CASNGPGGDFSYNEQFF . TRBJ2-1 TRBD1 TRBV2
TGTGCCTGGAGTGTAATGGCGGATGGCTACACCTTC CAWSVMADGYTF . TRBJ1-2 . TRBV30
TGTGCCAGCAGCTACAGATCCGGGACAGGGGCCTACGAGCAGTACTTC CASSYRSGTGAYEQYF . TRBJ2-7 TRBD1 TRBV7-9
TGTGCCAGCAGCGACGGCGTTAACACTGAAGCTTTCTTT CASSDGVNTEAFF . TRBJ1-1 . TRBV18
TGTGCCAGCAGCCAAGTGAACGGGGGGCCCTACACGCAGTATTTT CASSQVNGGPYTQYF . TRBJ2-3 . TRBV4-2
TGTGCCAGCAGTTACTCGTCCTCCCTCTTGGGGCAAGAGACCCAGTACTTC CASSYSSSLLGQETQYF . TRBJ2-5 . TRBV6-6
TGTGCCAGCAGCTGGAGGTCCTACGAGCAGTACTTC CASSWRSYEQYF . TRBJ2-7 . TRBV7-8
TGCAGTGCCAGTGGACAGGGGGCAGAGACCCAGTACTTC CSASGQGAETQYF . TRBJ2-5 TRBD1 TRBV20-1
TGTGCCAGCAGTTTCCCCGGGGACACAGATACGCAGTATTTT CASSFPGDTDTQYF few TRBJ2-3 . TRBV12-3/TRBV12-4
TGTGCCAGCAGTGAAAGAACAGATGGCTACACCTTC CASSERTDGYTF . TRBJ1-2 . TRBV6-1
TGTGCCAGCATTTCAGGGGTGGCCTACGAGCAGTACTTC CASISGVAYEQYF . TRBJ2-7 . TRBV25-1
TGTGCCAGCAGCCGCCGACTAGCGGGGGGGCAAGATACGCAGTATTTT CASSRRLAGGQDTQYF . TRBJ2-3 TRBD2 TRBV4-2
TGCAGTGCTAGAGTTTTAACAGGGGGACACATTCAGTACTTC CSARVLTGGHIQYF few TRBJ2-4 TRBD1 TRBV20-1
TGTGCCAGCAGCGAGGGACAGGACAATGAGCAGTTCTTC CASSEGQDNEQFF few TRBJ2-1 TRBD1 TRBV9
TGCAGTGCAACCGAGTATAGCAATCAGCCCCAGCATTTT CSATEYSNQPQHF . TRBJ1-5 . TRBV20-1
TGTGCCAGCAGCTCTGAACAGGGGCGGACCCAGTACTTC CASSSEQGRTQYF . TRBJ2-5 TRBD1 TRBV7-2
TGTGCCAGCAGTCCACTAGCGGGGGGAACCTACAATGAGCAGTTCTTC CASSPLAGGTYNEQFF . TRBJ2-1 TRBD2 TRBV7-2